A selection of T cell receptor beta chains follows, all from one sample in a study of T cell repertoires in cytomegalovirus infection. TCRdb fed the reads into MiXCR, producing one record per CDR3 protein. The table records a few hundred thousand distinct CDR3 sequences, more than 8% of them present only once. Sequencing was carried out using PBMCs. These receptor sequences come from a human donor in good health (CMV status not recorded). Some clones in this sample may be carry-over from other donors' samples. Each CDR3 is given with its conserved first and last residue. Not all rows give a size; the values are once, few, many and, for expanded clones, a class.

size,J,V,CDR3
many,TRBJ2-1,TRBV10-3,CAISVLVGKNNEQFF
many,TRBJ2-1,TRBV4-1,CASSQPFSSGVRNEQFF
NA,TRBJ2-1,TRBV7-9,CASIEIGDNEQFF
NA,TRBJ2-1,TRBV24-1,CATSDSGTSGMWNEQFF
many,TRBJ2-1,TRBV7-3,CASSETRGNEQFF
few,TRBJ2-7,TRBV9,CASSVSGTGSVGQYF
many,TRBJ2-5,TRBV7-2,CASSRDRESETQYF
once,TRBJ2-7,TRBV5-1,CASSLGVTTYEQYF
many,TRBJ1-1,TRBV7-6,CASSPLTGYTEAFF
many,TRBJ2-1,TRBV6-5,CASSSRPGSSSYNEQFF
few,TRBJ2-5,TRBV7-6,CASSADRETQYF
many,TRBJ1-2,TRBV6-1,CASSPFEGGQGIRGYTF
few,TRBJ2-3,TRBV27,CASSLSEGALTDTQYF
NA,TRBJ1-2,TRBV11-1,CASSLEDYGYTF
NA,TRBJ2-3,TRBV6-5,CASSYSLDRGLGDTQYF
few,TRBJ2-7,TRBV9,CASSADRGISYEQYF
NA,TRBJ2-5,TRBV28,CASSLGGFRTGKTQYF
NA,TRBJ2-5,TRBV7-2,CASSHPGGETQYF
few,TRBJ2-7,TRBV10-3,CAMSRGGSYEQYF
NA,TRBJ2-5,TRBV30,CAWSVQGETQYF
few,TRBJ1-2,TRBV12-3/TRBV12-4,CASSFGDYGYTF
few,TRBJ2-5,TRBV4-3,CASSLNGLAGVQETQYF
few,TRBJ2-7,TRBV20-1,CSARRERGLPYEQYF
few,TRBJ2-7,TRBV6-1,CASTRRGGSSSYEQYF
few,TRBJ2-3,TRBV29-1,CTGGGGLGDTQYF
many,TRBJ2-1,TRBV7-6,CASSQGRAGRDYNEQFF
NA,TRBJ2-5,TRBV4-2,CASSQAGSVETQYF
few,TRBJ2-1,TRBV7-3,CASSLGLAGGRDEQFF
many,TRBJ1-5,TRBV7-9,CASSKFEGPQHF
many,TRBJ1-1,TRBV28,CASSFSRGGLNTEAFF
many,TRBJ1-1,TRBV7-9,CASSLPGGRNTEAFF
NA,TRBJ1-5,TRBV28,CASIQTGQGSYSNQPQHF
few,TRBJ1-5,TRBV30,CAWSGQTNQPQHF
few,TRBJ2-4,TRBV19,CATLGTAENIQYF
few,TRBJ2-3,TRBV7-9,CASSLVERTQYF
NA,TRBJ1-4,TRBV5-4,CASSSGIATNEKLFF
many,TRBJ2-2,TRBV7-2,CASSTSGGAANTGELFF
few,TRBJ1-2,TRBV7-3,CASSPKGASYGYTF
NA,TRBJ2-3,TRBV27,CASSHTGDFTDTQYF
few,TRBJ2-2,TRBV6-5,CASTSGGQLNTGELFF
NA,TRBJ2-1,TRBV7-9,CASSLGTANEQFF
NA,TRBJ2-5,TRBV11-2,CGSSSQETQYF